These 32 T cell receptor beta chains originate from one sample sequenced in a study of blood T cell repertoires in COVID-19. Sequenced by immunoSEQ multiplex PCR; TCRdb stores in-frame clones only, minus some. The sample includes under 250,000 clones, about 91% of them seen just once. Specimen: PBMCs or T cells enriched from blood (not recorded which). Receptor source: a woman in her twenties or thirties with acute COVID-19.

This clone appeared once. The J gene is TRBJ1-4, the V gene TRBV4-1; 7 bases line up with TRBD1. The V gene end was trimmed by 0 bases and the J gene end by 6 bases; junction bases not matched to a gene: 19. The CDR3 loop spans 20 amino acids. Per germline, CDR1 MGHRA and CDR2 YSYEKL. The CDR3 reads CASSQEPSRDSNSRDEKLFF. The CDR3 region has the DNA TGCGCCAGCAGCCAAGAGCCATCCCGGGACAGTAATTCGAGGGATGAAAAACTGTTTTTT.

This clone was found once. The chain couples TRBV5-1 to TRBJ2-2; TRBD2 matches at 13 bases. CDR1 and CDR2 (germline): SGHRS, YFSETQ. Germline trimming cut 4 bases from V and 6 bases from J; bases unmatched to any gene: 3. The CDR3 runs to 15 residues. CDR3 coding DNA: TGCGCCAGCAGCGTCACTAGCGGGGGGGCCGGGGAGCTGTTTTTT. Translation: CASSVTSGGAGELFF.

This clone was picked up a small number of times. CDR3 nucleotide sequence: TGTGCCAGCAGCCCACAGGGGCCCGAGCAGTACTTC. This encodes CASSPQGPEQYF. The chain carries TRBV11-2 and TRBJ2-7; 7 bases fit TRBD1. Trimming removed 5 bases from V and 6 bases from J; junction bases left unmatched: 4. The CDR3 is 12 residues long. The germline gives CDR1 SGHAT, CDR2 FQNNGV.

The rearrangement joins TRBV25-1 to TRBJ1-2; D may be TRBD1 (6 bases). CDR3 size: 15 residues. CDR1 and CDR2 from the germline V gene are MGHDK and SYGVNS. Trimming stripped 3 bases from V and 0 bases from J, with 11 bases between. The CDR3 region is CASSDRGLSNYGYTF. The CDR3 coding sequence is TGTGCCAGCAGTGACAGGGGCCTCTCTAACTATGGCTACACCTTC.

This clone was counted only a few times. The V gene is TRBV4-1, the J gene TRBJ1-2; D is unclear. Germline-derived CDR1 and CDR2 are MGHRA and YSYEKL. Between the trimmed V and J ends, which lost 0 bases and 7 bases, there was a span of 12 bases. The CDR3 sequence is 14 residues long. CDR3 nucleotide sequence: TGCGCCAGCAGCCAAGATGGCGACATACGTGGCTACACCTTC. Translated, it gives CASSQDGDIRGYTF.

This clone occurred once. V usage is TRBV18 and J usage is TRBJ1-4; a possible D gene is TRBD1 (5 bases). V was clipped by 3 bases and J by 5 bases, with 16 bases between them. The CDR3 runs to 16 residues. Germline assignment: CDR1 KGHSH and CDR2 LQKENI. CDR3: CASSPAGGDFNEKLFF. The CDR3 nucleotides read TGTGCCAGCTCACCCGCCGGGGGGGATTTCAATGAAAAACTGTTTTTT. The variable domain in full, with the rest retrieved from reference TRBV18 and TRBJ1-4, is NAGVMQNPRHLVRRRGQEARLRCSPMKGHSHVYWYRQLPEEGLKFMVYLQKENIIDESGMPKERFSAEFPKEGPSILRIQQVVRGDSAAYFCASSPAGGDFNEKLFFGSGTQLSVL.

The chain has TRBV7-2 and TRBJ2-3; 7 positions agree with TRBD2. The V gene's germline CDR1 is SGHTA and CDR2 FQGNSA. The CDR3 is 14 residues long. Unmatched junction bases numbered 4, after V lost 1 base and J lost 6 bases. For the CDR3, the DNA is TGTGCCAGCAGCTTAGGCGGGGAGGGGGATACGCAGTATTTT. It yields the protein CASSLGGEGDTQYF.

The chain recombines TRBV28 with TRBJ1-5; D perhaps matches TRBD1 (5 bases). This CDR3 is built from 13 residues. The V gene lost 8 bases and the J gene lost 3 bases, with 11 bases spanning the gap. The germline gives CDR1 MDHEN, CDR2 SYDVKM. The CDR3 sequence: CASVTGINQPQHF. The CDR3 DNA reads as TGTGCCAGCGTCACAGGAATCAATCAGCCCCAGCATTTT.

The gene calls are TRBV6-5 and TRBJ1-5; weak D call: TRBD1 (5 bases). The germline V gene has CDR1 MNHEY and CDR2 SVGAGI. The CDR3 is 14 residues long. Trimming stripped 5 bases from V and 6 bases from J, with 14 bases between. CDR3 in amino acids: CASSPGLRTQPQHF. The CDR3 DNA reads TGTGCCAGCAGTCCGGGACTCAGGACTCAGCCCCAGCATTTT.

The chain links TRBV2 to TRBJ2-3, with D hard to call. Germline CDR1 SNHLY, CDR2 FYNNEI. V was clipped by 7 bases and J by 1 base, with 6 bases between them. CDR3 size: 12 residues. The CDR3 region is CASIRRTDTQYF. DNA of the CDR3: TGTGCCAGCATTCGTCGCACAGATACGCAGTATTTT.

J is TRBJ1-3 and V is TRBV6-5, with TRBD1 as a possible D gene (5 bases). Germline loops: CDR1 MNHEY, CDR2 SVGAGI. The CDR3 sequence is 15 residues long. The V end was cut by 6 bases, the J end by 0 bases, with 12 bases between. CDR3 sequence reads: CASSPDRGSGNTIYF. In DNA, the CDR3 is TGTGCCAGCAGCCCCGACAGAGGCTCTGGAAACACCATATATTTT.

This rearrangement joins TRBV12-3 or TRBV12-4 to TRBJ2-2; no firm D call. The CDR3 is 13 amino acids. V shed 5 bases and J shed 5 bases, with 9 bases lying between them. CDR3: CASSLAETGELFF. For the CDR3, the DNA is TGTGCCAGCAGTCTCGCCGAGACCGGGGAGCTGTTTTTT.

The V gene is TRBV18, the J gene TRBJ2-3; the match to TRBD2 covers 9 bases. CDR3 length: 16 amino acids. Germline V gene sequence: CDR1 KGHSH, CDR2 LQKENI. Unmatched junction bases numbered 14, after V lost 8 bases and J lost 5 bases. As DNA, the CDR3 is TGTGCCAGCCTACCTGGGTTAGCGGGGGCACGAGATACGCAGTATTTT. Translation: CASLPGLAGARDTQYF.

The chain carries TRBV7-9 and TRBJ2-5; the D is unclear. The V end lost 5 bases, the J end lost 0 bases, and 10 bases lay between the germline ends. Germline loops: CDR1 SEHNR, CDR2 FQNEAQ (reference sequence). This CDR3 has 14 residues. Here the CDR3 reads CASSETNYQETQYF. In DNA form, the CDR3 reads TGTGCCAGCAGCGAAACAAATTACCAAGAGACCCAGTACTTC.

The CDR3 sequence: CASSPSQGLGNQPQHF. The CDR3 nucleotides are TGTGCCAGTAGCCCCTCTCAGGGTTTAGGCAATCAGCCCCAGCATTTT. The gene calls are TRBV19 and TRBJ1-5; TRBD1 is a possible D gene (5 bases). Germline V CDR1 and CDR2: LNHDA, SQIVND (reference sequence). V was cut by 6 bases and J by 2 bases, with 17 bases left in between. This CDR3 spans 16 amino acids.

The rearrangement joins TRBV4-1 to TRBJ2-6; 8 nucleotides agree with TRBD1. CDR3 length: 18 amino acids. With 1 base clipped from V and 1 base from J, the junction kept 6 bases outside the gene matches. In germline, CDR1 is MGHRA, CDR2 YSYEKL. In nucleotides, the CDR3 is TGCGCCAGCAGCCAAGTAGGCAGACAGGGGTCTGGGGCCAACGTCCTGACTTTC. The encoded protein is CASSQVGRQGSGANVLTF.

The CDR3 DNA reads TGTGCCAGCAGTTGGTCGGAGGGGTACGAGCAGTACTTC. It codes for CASSWSEGYEQYF. The chain links TRBV6-5 to TRBJ2-7; weak D call: TRBD2 (6 bases). The CDR3 runs to 13 residues. CDR1 MNHEY and CDR2 SVGAGI come from the germline V gene. The germline V and J ends were trimmed by 4 bases and 4 bases, with 11 bases remaining between them.

The CDR3 nucleotides are TGTGCCAGCAGCTTAATGGGCAGCCTCAATCAGCCCCAGCATTTT. Protein product: CASSLMGSLNQPQHF. V is TRBV7-9 and J is TRBJ1-5; D remains unclear. V was shortened by 2 bases and J by 3 bases, with 11 bases between the two germline ends. Germline-derived CDR1 and CDR2 are SEHNR and FQNEAQ (reference sequence). The CDR3 runs to 15 residues.

The rearrangement links TRBV4-1 to TRBJ1-4, with 9 bases lining up with TRBD1. This CDR3 has 16 amino acids. Losses at the gene ends were 4 bases for V and 8 bases for J; bases not matched to a gene: 11. In germline, CDR1 is MGHRA, CDR2 YSYEKL. CDR3 bases: TGCGCCAGCAGCCGGACAGGGGTCGTCTCCCGGGAAAAACTGTTTTTT. Protein: CASSRTGVVSREKLFF.

The CDR3 loop is CASSPGERGSPLHF. DNA for the CDR3: TGTGCCAGCAGCCCCGGAGAACGGGGTTCACCCCTCCACTTT. The chain combines TRBV9 with TRBJ1-6; D ambiguous. The CDR3 is made up of 14 amino acids. Trimming stripped 4 bases from V and 9 bases from J, with 14 bases between. Germline loops: CDR1 SGDLS, CDR2 YYNGEE.

The V gene is TRBV10-3, the J gene TRBJ2-5; no clear D gene. Germline V CDR1 and CDR2: ENHRY, SYGVKD. The CDR3 has 14 amino acids. V gave up 3 bases and J gave up 4 bases, with 12 bases separating them. CDR3 sequence (DNA): TGTGCCATCAGTGACGACCGAGCGCGAGAGACCCAGTACTTC. It yields the protein CAISDDRARETQYF.

V usage is TRBV12-5 and J usage is TRBJ1-1, with D hard to call. The CDR3 runs to 13 residues. V lost 1 base to trimming and J lost 2 bases, with 5 bases between them. Germline CDR1 and CDR2: LGHNT and FRNRAP. CDR3 loop: CASGLARNTEAFF. The DNA for the CDR3 is TGTGCTAGTGGTTTGGCCAGAAACACTGAAGCTTTCTTT.

Only one count was recorded for this clone. The gene calls are TRBV3-1 (or the pseudogene TRBV3-2) and TRBJ1-2; 8 bases are a match to TRBD1. CDR3 length: 14 residues. Per germline, CDR1 LGHDT and CDR2 YNNKEL (reference sequence). Germline trimming cut 0 bases from V and 4 bases from J; bases unmatched to any gene: 1. The CDR3 DNA follows: TGTGCCAGCAGCCAAGAGGACAGGGTCTATGGCTACACCTTC. Translating gives CASSQEDRVYGYTF.

This sequence joins TRBV23-1 and TRBJ1-2; the D is unclear. TRBV23-1 is annotated as an ORF whose role is uncertain. Deletions cut 0 bases from V and 2 bases from J, with 10 bases between. This CDR3 spans 15 amino acids. The CDR3 nucleotides are TGCGCCAGCAGTCAATCGCGAGGCAGAAACTATGGCTACACCTTC. It yields the protein CASSQSRGRNYGYTF.

The genes are TRBV4-1 and TRBJ1-1; possibly TRBD1 for D (5 bases). V lost 6 bases and J 1 base, leaving 18 bases between the germline ends. This CDR3 region has 16 residues. Germline V gene sequence: CDR1 MGHRA, CDR2 YSYEKL. The CDR3 loop reads CASRSPGLGRNTEAFF. The CDR3 DNA reads as TGCGCCAGCAGGTCGCCAGGGCTCGGGAGGAACACTGAAGCTTTCTTT.

V usage is TRBV5-1 and J usage is TRBJ2-5; D is perhaps TRBD2 (5 bases). This CDR3 has 13 amino acids. Germline V gene sequence: CDR1 SGHRS, CDR2 YFSETQ. V was clipped by 3 bases and J by 4 bases, with 10 bases between them. DNA for the CDR3: TGCGCCAGCAGCTGGAGCGGTCCAGAGACCCAGTACTTC. As protein: CASSWSGPETQYF.

The rearrangement links TRBV7-2 to TRBJ2-7; D possibly corresponds to TRBD1 (5 bases). V lost 4 bases and J lost 4, with 17 bases in between. This CDR3 is built from 15 residues. Looked up from germline, CDR1 is SGHTA and CDR2 is FQGNSA. DNA for the CDR3: TGTGCCAGCAGCTCCCCTACCAAGACAGTTTACGAGCAGTACTTC. Amino acids: CASSSPTKTVYEQYF.

In regard to this clone: The junction differs from germline at one of its ends, possibly a read error. The chain has TRBV14 and TRBJ2-7, with D possibly matching TRBD1 (5 bases). The CDR3 runs to 12 residues. CDR1 SGHDN and CDR2 FVKESK come from the germline V gene. The DNA of the CDR3 is TGTGCCAGCAGCCAGGTTAAGGGCAGGGCACATTTC. Its protein is CASSQVKGRAHF.

The chain couples TRBV9 to TRBJ1-6, with D perhaps TRBD1 (5 bases). V lost 0 bases and J 7 bases, leaving 14 bases between the germline ends. The germline CDR1 and CDR2 sequences are SGDLS and YYNGEE. This CDR3 is built from 16 residues. CDR3 nucleotides: TGTGCCAGCAGCGTAGAATCGGGGGTGGGGAATTCACCCCTCCACTTT. Amino acids: CASSVESGVGNSPLHF.

The genes are TRBV7-6 and TRBJ1-3; a possible D gene is TRBD1 (5 bases). Per the germline V gene, CDR1 is SGHVS and CDR2 is FNYEAQ. CDR3 size: 15 residues. Trimming removed 3 bases at V and 4 bases at J, with 13 bases between. The CDR3 is CASSFQGTRGNTIYF. DNA of the CDR3: TGTGCCAGCAGCTTTCAGGGTACACGCGGAAACACCATATATTTT.

V is TRBV2 and J is TRBJ1-6; TRBD1 might be the D (5 bases). Trimming stripped 10 bases from V and 9 bases from J, with 16 bases between. This CDR3 is built from 13 residues. Germline lookup yields CDR1 SNHLY and CDR2 FYNNEI. The CDR3 region is CATSAAGRSPLHF. The CDR3 region has the DNA TGTGCCACCTCGGCCGCGGGGCGTTCACCCCTCCACTTT.

The chain joins TRBV10-3 to TRBJ2-7; the D is unclear. Looked up from germline, CDR1 is ENHRY and CDR2 is SYGVKD. The CDR3 totals 13 residues. V was trimmed by 0 bases and J by 6 bases, leaving 9 bases between them. CDR3 amino acids: CAISESLVGEQYF. The CDR3 DNA sequence: TGTGCCATCAGTGAGTCTTTAGTCGGCGAGCAGTACTTC.